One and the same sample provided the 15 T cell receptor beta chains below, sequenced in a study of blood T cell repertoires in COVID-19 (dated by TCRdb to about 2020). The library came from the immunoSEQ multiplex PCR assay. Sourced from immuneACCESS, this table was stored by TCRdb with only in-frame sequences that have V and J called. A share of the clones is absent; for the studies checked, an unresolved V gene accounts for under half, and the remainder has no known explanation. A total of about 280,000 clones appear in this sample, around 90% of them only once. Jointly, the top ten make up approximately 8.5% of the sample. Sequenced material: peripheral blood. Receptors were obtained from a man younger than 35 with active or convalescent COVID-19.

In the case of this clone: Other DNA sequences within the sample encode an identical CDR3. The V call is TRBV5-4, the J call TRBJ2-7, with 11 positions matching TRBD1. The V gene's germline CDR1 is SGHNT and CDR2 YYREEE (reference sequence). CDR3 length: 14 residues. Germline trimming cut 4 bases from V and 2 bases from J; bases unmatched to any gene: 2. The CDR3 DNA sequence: TGTGCCAGCAGCCCGGGACAGGGGGCCTACGAGCAGTACTTC. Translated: CASSPGQGAYEQYF.

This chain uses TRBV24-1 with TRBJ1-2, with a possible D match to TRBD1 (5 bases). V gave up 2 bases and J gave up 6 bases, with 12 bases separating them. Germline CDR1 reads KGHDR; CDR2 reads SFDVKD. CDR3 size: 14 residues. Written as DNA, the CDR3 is TGTGCCACCAGTGATTCAGGCAGGGAAGATGGCTACACCTTC. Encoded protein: CATSDSGREDGYTF.

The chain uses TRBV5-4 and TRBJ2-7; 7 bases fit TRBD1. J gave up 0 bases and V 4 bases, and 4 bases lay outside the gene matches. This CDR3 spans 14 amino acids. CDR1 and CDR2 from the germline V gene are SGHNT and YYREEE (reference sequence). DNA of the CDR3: TGTGCCAGCAGCCTCCGGGACAGCTCCTACGAGCAGTACTTC. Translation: CASSLRDSSYEQYF.

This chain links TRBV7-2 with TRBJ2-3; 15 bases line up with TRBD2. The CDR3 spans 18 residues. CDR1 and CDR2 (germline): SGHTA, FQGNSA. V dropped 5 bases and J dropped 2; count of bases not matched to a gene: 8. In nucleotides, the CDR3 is TGTGCCAGCAGCCTTGGACTAGCGGGGGGGCGAGACACAGATACGCAGTATTTT. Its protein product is CASSLGLAGGRDTDTQYF.

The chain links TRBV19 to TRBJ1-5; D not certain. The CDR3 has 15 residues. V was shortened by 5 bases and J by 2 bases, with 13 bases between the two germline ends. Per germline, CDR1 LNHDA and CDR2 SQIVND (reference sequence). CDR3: CASSAGESGNQPQHF. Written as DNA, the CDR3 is TGTGCCAGTAGTGCTGGGGAGAGCGGCAATCAGCCCCAGCATTTT.

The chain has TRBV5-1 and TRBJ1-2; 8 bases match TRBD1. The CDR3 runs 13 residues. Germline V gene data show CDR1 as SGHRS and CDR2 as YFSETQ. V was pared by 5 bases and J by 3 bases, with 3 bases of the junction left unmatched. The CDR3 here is CASSSQGDYGYTF. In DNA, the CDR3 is TGCGCCAGCAGTTCACAGGGGGACTATGGCTACACCTTC.

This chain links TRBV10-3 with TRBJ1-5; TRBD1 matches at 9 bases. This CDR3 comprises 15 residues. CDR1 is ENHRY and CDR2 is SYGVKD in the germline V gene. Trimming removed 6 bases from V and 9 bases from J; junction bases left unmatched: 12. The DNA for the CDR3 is TGTGCCATCAGGGCTGAGACAGGGGGTGGATCGCCCCAGCATTTT. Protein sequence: CAIRAETGGGSPQHF.

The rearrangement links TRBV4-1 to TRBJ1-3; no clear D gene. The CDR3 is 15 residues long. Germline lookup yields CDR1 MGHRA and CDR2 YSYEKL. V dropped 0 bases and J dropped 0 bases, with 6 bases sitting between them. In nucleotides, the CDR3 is TGCGCCAGCAGCCAAGATCACAGCTCTGGAAACACCATATATTTT. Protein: CASSQDHSSGNTIYF.

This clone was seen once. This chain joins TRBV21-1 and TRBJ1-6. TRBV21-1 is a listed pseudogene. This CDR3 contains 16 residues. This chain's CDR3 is CASSKVSPGRDSPLHF. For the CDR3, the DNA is TGTGCCAGCAGCAAAGTAAGCCCGGGAAGAGACTCACCCCTCCACTTT.

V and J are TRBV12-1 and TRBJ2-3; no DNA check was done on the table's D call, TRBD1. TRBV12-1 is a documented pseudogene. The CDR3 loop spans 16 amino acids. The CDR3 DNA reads TGTGCCAGCAGCTTAGGGGGACCCAAGCAGACAGATACGCAGTATTTT. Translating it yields CASSLGGPKQTDTQYF.

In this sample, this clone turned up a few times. The CDR3 DNA sequence: TGTGCCAGTAGTATATCGCGAGGTCAGGGAACCGCTGGGTACACCTTC. It specifies CASSISRGQGTAGYTF. The V call is TRBV19, the J call TRBJ1-2, with TRBD1 as a possible D gene (5 bases). Germline loops: CDR1 LNHDA, CDR2 SQIVND (reference sequence). The CDR3 sequence is 16 residues long. Between the trimmed V and J ends, which lost 2 bases and 11 bases, there was a span of 24 bases.

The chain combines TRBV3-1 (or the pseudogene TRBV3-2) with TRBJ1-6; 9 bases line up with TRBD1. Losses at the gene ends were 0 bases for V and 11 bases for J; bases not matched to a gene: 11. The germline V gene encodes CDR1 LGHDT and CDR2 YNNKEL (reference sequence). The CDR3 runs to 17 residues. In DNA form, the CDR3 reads TGTGCCAGCAGCCAAGATTTTATCGGGACAGGGTCGACACCCCTCCACTTT. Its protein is CASSQDFIGTGSTPLHF.

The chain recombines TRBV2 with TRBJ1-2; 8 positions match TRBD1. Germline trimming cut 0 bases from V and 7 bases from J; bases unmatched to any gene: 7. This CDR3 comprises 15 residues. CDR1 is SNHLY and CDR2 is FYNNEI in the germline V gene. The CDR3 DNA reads TGTGCCAGCAGTGAAGCACGGACAGGGAGCGGTGGCTACACCTTC. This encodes CASSEARTGSGGYTF.

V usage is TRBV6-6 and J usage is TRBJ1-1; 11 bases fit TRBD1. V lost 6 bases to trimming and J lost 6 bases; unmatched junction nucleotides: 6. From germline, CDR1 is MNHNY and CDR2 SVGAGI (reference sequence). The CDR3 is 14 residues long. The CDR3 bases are TGTGCCAGCAGATTGGGACAGGGGGGACCTGAAGCTTTCTTT. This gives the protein CASRLGQGGPEAFF.

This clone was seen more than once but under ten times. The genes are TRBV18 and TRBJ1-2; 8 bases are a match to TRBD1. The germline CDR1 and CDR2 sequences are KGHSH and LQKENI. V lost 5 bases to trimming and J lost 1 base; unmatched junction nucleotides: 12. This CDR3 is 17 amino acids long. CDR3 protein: CASSTTNRQGNNYGYTF. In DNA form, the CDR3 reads TGTGCCAGCTCAACTACGAACCGACAGGGGAATAACTATGGCTACACCTTC.